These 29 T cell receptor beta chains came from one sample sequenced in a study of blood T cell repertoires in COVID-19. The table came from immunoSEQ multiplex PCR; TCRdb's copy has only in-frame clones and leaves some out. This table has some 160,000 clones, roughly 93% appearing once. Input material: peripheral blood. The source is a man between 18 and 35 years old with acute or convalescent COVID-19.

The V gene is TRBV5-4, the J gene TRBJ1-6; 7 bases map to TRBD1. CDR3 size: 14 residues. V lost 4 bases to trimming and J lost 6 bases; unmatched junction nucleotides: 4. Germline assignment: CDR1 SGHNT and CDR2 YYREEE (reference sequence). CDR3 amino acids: CASSMDRTNSPLHF. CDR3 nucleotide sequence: TGTGCCAGCAGCATGGACAGGACTAATTCACCCCTCCACTTT.

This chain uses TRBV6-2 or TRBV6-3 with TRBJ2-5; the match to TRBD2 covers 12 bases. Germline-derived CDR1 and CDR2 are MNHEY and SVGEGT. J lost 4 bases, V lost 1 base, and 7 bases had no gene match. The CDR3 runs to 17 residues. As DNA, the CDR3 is TGTGCCAGCAGTTACTATTCTCCTAGCGGGAGGGTAGAGACCCAGTACTTC. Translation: CASSYYSPSGRVETQYF.

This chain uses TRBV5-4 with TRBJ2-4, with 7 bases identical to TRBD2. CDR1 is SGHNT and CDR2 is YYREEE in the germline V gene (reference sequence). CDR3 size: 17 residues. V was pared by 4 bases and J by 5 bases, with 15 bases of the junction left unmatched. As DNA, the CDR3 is TGTGCCAGCAGCCCCGCTCCTAGCGGCCTTGGGCAAAACATTCAGTACTTC. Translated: CASSPAPSGLGQNIQYF.

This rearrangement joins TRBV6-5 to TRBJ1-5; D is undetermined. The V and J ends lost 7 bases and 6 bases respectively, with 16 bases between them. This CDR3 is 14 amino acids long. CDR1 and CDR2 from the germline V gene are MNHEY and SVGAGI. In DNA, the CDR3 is TGTGCCAGCACCTCCAGGCGGGGATTTCAGCCCCAGCATTTT. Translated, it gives CASTSRRGFQPQHF.

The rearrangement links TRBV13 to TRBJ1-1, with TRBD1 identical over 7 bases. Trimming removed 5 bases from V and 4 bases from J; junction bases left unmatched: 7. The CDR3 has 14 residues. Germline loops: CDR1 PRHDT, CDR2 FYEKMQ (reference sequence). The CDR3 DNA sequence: TGTGCCAGCAGCCGACGAACAGGGGCCACTGAAGCTTTCTTT. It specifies CASSRRTGATEAFF.

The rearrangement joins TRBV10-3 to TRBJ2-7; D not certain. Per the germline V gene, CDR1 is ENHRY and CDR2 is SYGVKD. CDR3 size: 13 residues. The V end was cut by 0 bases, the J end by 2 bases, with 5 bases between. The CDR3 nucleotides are TGTGCCATCAGTGAGTCATCTACCTACGAGCAGTACTTC. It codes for CAISESSTYEQYF.

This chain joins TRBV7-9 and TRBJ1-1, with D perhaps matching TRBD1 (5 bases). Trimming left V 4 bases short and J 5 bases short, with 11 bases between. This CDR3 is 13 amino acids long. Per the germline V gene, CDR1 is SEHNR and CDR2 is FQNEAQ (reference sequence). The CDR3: CASSSIQGTEAFF. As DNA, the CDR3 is TGTGCCAGCAGCTCAATCCAGGGAACTGAAGCTTTCTTT.

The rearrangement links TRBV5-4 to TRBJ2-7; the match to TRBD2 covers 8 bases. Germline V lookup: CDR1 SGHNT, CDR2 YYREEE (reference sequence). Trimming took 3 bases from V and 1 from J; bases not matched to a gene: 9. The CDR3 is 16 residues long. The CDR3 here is CASSYPSGSNSYEQYF. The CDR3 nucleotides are TGTGCCAGCAGCTACCCAAGCGGGAGCAATTCCTACGAGCAGTACTTC.

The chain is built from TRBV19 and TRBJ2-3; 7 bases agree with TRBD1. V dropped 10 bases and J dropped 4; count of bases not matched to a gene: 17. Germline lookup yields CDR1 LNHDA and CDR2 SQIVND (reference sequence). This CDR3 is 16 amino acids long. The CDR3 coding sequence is TGTGCCACCTTAAATTCGCTGACAGGGTATCCAGATACGCAGTATTTT. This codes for CATLNSLTGYPDTQYF.

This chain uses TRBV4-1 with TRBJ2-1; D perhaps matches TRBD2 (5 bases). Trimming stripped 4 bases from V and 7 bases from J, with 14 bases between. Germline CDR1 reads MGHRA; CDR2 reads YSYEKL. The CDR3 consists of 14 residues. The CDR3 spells CASSPQAPGNEQFF. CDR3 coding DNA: TGCGCCAGCAGCCCCCAGGCACCGGGGAATGAGCAGTTCTTC.

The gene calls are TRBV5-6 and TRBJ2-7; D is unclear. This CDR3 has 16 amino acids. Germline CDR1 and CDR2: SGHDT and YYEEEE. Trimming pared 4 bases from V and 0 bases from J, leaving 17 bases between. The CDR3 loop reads CASSLIDAGYSYEQYF. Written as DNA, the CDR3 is TGTGCCAGCAGCCTTATAGACGCAGGCTACTCCTACGAGCAGTACTTC.

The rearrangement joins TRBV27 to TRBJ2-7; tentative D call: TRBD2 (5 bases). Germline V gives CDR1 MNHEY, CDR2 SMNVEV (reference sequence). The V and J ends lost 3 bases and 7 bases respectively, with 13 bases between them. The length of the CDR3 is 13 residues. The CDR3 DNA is TGTGCCAGCAGTTTTTTGGCGGGCGGGGAGCAGTACTTC. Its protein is CASSFLAGGEQYF.

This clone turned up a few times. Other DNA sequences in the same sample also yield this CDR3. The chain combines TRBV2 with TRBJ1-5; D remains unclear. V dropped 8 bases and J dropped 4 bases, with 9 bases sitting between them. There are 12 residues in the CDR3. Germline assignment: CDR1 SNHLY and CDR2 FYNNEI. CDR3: CASGGRNQPQHF. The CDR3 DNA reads TGTGCCAGCGGAGGGCGAAATCAGCCCCAGCATTTT. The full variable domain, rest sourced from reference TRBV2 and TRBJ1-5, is EPEVTQTPSHQVTQMGQEVILRCVPISNHLYFYWYRQILGQKVEFLVSFYNNEISEKSEIFDDQFSVERPDGSNFTLKIRSTKLEDSAMYFCASGGRNQPQHFGDGTRLSIL.

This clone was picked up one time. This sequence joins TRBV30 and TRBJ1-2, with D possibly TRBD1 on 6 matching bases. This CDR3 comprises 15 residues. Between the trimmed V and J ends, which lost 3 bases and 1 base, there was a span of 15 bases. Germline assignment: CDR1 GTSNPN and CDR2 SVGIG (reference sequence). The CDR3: CAWRARTVFNYGYTF. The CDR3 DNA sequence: TGTGCCTGGAGAGCCCGGACAGTGTTTAACTATGGCTACACCTTC. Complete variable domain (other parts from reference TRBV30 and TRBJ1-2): SQTIHQWPATLVQPVGSPLSLECTVEGTSNPNLYWYRQAAGRGLQLLFYSVGIGQISSEVPQNLSASRPQDRQFILSSKKLLLSDSGFYLCAWRARTVFNYGYTFGSGTRLTVV.

CDR3 DNA: TGTGCCAGCAGCCCCTATCTCACCAGGGAAGGGACAGATACGCAGTATTTT. This sequence encodes CASSPYLTREGTDTQYF. V gene TRBV14 combines with J gene TRBJ2-3, with D possibly matching TRBD1 (5 bases). The CDR3 covers 17 residues. Germline V CDR1 and CDR2: SGHDN, FVKESK. Trimming stripped 4 bases from V and 3 bases from J, with 20 bases between.

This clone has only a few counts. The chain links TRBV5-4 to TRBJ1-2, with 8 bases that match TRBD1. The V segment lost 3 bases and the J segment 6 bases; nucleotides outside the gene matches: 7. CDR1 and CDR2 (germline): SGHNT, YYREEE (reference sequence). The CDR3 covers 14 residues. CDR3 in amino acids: CASSSGGRVNGYTF. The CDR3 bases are TGTGCCAGCAGCTCAGGGGGCAGAGTTAATGGCTACACCTTC.

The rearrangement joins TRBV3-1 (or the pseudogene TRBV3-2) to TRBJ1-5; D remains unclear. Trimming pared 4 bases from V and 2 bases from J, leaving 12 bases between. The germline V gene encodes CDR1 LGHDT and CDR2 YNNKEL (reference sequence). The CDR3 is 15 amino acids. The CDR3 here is CASSRGPGGNQPQHF. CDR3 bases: TGTGCCAGCAGCCGAGGGCCAGGAGGCAATCAGCCCCAGCATTTT.

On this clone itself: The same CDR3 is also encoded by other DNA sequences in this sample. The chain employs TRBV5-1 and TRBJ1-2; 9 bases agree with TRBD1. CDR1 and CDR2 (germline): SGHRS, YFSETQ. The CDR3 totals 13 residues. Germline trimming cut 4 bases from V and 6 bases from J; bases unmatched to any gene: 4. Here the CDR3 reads CASSLTGGNGYTF. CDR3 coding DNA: TGCGCCAGCAGCCTTACAGGGGGCAATGGCTACACCTTC.

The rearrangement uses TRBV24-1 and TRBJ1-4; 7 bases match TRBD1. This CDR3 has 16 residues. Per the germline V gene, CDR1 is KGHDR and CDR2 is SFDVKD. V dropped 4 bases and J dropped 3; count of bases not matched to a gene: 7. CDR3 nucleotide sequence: TGTGCCACCAGTGACCGAACCGGGACAGCTAATGAAAAACTGTTTTTT. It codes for CATSDRTGTANEKLFF.

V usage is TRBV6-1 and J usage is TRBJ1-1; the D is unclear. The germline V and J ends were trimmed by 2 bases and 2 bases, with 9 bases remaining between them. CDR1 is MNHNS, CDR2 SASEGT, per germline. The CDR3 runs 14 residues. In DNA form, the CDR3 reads TGTGCCAGCAGTGAATATGGGCGAAACACTGAAGCTTTCTTT. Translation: CASSEYGRNTEAFF.

CDR3 sequence (DNA): TGTGCCAGCAGTTCCTTCGGTTCACCCCTCCACTTT. Residues: CASSSFGSPLHF. The J gene is TRBJ1-6, the V gene TRBV7-9; no definite D call. The CDR3 is 12 residues long. CDR1 is SEHNR and CDR2 is FQNEAQ in the germline V gene (reference sequence). V shed 6 bases and J shed 9 bases, with 9 bases lying between them.

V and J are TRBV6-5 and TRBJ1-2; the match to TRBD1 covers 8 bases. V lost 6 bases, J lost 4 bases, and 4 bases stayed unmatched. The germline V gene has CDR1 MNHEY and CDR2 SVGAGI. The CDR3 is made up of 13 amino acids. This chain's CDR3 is CASSPDRAYGYTF. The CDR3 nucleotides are TGTGCCAGCAGCCCGGACAGGGCCTATGGCTACACCTTC.

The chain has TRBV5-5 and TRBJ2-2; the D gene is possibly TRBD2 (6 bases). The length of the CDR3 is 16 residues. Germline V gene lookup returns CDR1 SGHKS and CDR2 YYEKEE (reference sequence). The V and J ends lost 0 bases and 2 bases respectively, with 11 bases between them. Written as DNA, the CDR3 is TGTGCCAGCAGCTTGGGGCTAGCGCTAAACACCGGGGAGCTGTTTTTT. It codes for CASSLGLALNTGELFF.

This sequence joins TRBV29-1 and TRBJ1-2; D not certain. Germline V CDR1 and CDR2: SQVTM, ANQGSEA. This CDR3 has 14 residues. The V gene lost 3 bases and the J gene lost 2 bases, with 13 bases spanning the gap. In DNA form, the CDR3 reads TGCAGCGTTGAGCATCTCCAAACAAACTATGGCTACACCTTC. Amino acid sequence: CSVEHLQTNYGYTF.

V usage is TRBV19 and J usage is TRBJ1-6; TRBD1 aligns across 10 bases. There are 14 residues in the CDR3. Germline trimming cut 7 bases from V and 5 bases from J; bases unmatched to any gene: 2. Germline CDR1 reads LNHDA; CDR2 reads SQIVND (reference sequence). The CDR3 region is CASTGQGNNSPLHF. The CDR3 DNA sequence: TGTGCCAGTACGGGACAGGGGAATAATTCACCCCTCCACTTT.

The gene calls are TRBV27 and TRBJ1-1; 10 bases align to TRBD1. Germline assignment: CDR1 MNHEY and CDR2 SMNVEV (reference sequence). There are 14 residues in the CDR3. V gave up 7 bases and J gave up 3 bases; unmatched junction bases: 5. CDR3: CASTPGTGDTEAFF. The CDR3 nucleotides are TGTGCCAGCACCCCCGGGACAGGGGACACTGAAGCTTTCTTT.

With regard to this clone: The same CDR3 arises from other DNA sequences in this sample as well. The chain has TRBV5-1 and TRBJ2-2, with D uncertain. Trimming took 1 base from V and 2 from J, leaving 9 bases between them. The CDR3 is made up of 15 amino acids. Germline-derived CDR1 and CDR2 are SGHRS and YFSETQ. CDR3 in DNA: TGCGCCAGCAGCTTGACAGTACTCAACACCGGGGAGCTGTTTTTT. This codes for CASSLTVLNTGELFF.

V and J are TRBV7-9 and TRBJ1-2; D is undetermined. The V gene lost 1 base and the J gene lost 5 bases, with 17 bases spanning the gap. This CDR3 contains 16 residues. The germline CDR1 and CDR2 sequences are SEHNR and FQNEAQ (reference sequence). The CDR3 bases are TGTGCCAGCAGCTTAGAGGCGGCACAACTAGGGTATGGCTACACCTTC. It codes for CASSLEAAQLGYGYTF.

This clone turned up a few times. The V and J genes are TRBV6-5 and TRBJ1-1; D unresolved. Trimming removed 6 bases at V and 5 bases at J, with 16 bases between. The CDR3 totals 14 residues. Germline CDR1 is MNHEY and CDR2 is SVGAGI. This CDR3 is CASRLNSWATEAFF. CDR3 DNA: TGTGCCAGCAGATTAAACAGTTGGGCGACTGAAGCTTTCTTT.